A single sample is the source of the 23 T cell receptor beta chains below, sequenced in a study of CD8 T cells in ankylosing spondylitis (dated by TCRdb to about 2017). Their antigen targets remain unknown. The method behind the library was 5' RACE. Sequencing instrument: Illumina HiSeq 2500. TCRdb ran its own pipeline on the public reads, namely fastp trimming at Q25 and MiXCR clone calling, and kept in-frame beta chains. Every CDR3 protein is listed once, alongside the most common genes and DNA of its rows. This sample gives about 540,000 distinct CDR3 sequences in total; roughly an eighth of them show up just once. The ten top clones hold nearly 7% of the sample. Study-wide conclusions, independent of this receptor: Blood from ankylosing spondylitis patients appeared to be characterized by a TCR beta motif made up of eight highly homologous amino acid variants.

The sample consisted of blood, either unsorted or a sorted T cell fraction (not recorded which). The source of these receptors is a male donor with ankylosing spondylitis.

A few counts support this clonotype. The chain carries TRBV20-1 and TRBJ1-6; the match to TRBD1 covers 12 bases. Losses at the gene ends were 2 bases for V and 4 bases for J; bases not matched to a gene: 6. The CDR3 length is 17 residues. The germline V gene encodes CDR1 DFQATT and CDR2 SNEGSKA (reference sequence). The CDR3 loop reads CSARLGTGGGYNSPLHF. The CDR3 bases are TGCAGTGCTAGACTGGGGACAGGGGGCGGTTATAATTCACCCCTCCACTTT.

Here the CDR3 reads CASSWRTDAYEQYF. CDR3 DNA: TGCGCCAGCAGCTGGCGGACAGACGCCTACGAGCAGTACTTC. The gene calls are TRBV5-1 and TRBJ2-7, with a weak D call TRBD1 (6 bases). Germline lookup yields CDR1 SGHRS and CDR2 YFSETQ. The ends were cut back, 3 bases at V and 2 bases at J, with 12 bases in the middle. CDR3 length equals 14 residues.

This clonotype was counted between two and nine times. This chain connects TRBV19 to TRBJ2-1; D call uncertain. Germline V lookup: CDR1 LNHDA, CDR2 SQIVND (reference sequence). The ends were cut back, 4 bases at V and 1 base at J, with 8 bases in the middle. This CDR3 spans 14 amino acids. The CDR3 coding sequence is TGTGCCAGTAGTAGGAGTTGGTCCTACAATGAGCAGTTCTTC. It codes for CASSRSWSYNEQFF.

The rearrangement links TRBV12-3 or TRBV12-4 to TRBJ1-3; the match to TRBD1 covers 10 bases. This CDR3 contains 16 residues. Trimming removed 5 bases from V and 2 bases from J; junction bases left unmatched: 6. CDR3 sequence (DNA): TGTGCCAGCAGTCGGGACAGGGGCATCGCTGGAAACACCATATATTTT. This translates into CASSRDRGIAGNTIYF.

This clonotype was found a few times. This chain joins TRBV7-8 and TRBJ2-3, with no clear D. This CDR3 contains 14 residues. V was shortened by 1 base and J by 2 bases, with 7 bases between the two germline ends. Germline CDR1 reads SGHVS; CDR2 reads FQNEAQ. The CDR3 DNA follows: TGTGCCAGCAGCTTAGATAGCCACACAGATACGCAGTATTTT. The encoded protein is CASSLDSHTDTQYF.

This clonotype was observed a handful of times. The chain links TRBV10-3 to TRBJ2-1, with 11 bases lining up with TRBD2. This CDR3 has 15 residues. Germline V gene data show CDR1 as ENHRY and CDR2 as SYGVKD. Trimming removed 6 bases from V and 5 bases from J; junction bases left unmatched: 6. In DNA, the CDR3 is TGTGCCATCAGAGAGGGACTAGCGGTGAACAATGAGCAGTTCTTC. Its protein is CAIREGLAVNNEQFF.

This clonotype has a count of ten or more. Here the CDR3 reads CASGLYEGRNEQFF. The CDR3 DNA reads TGTGCCAGCGGGCTCTATGAGGGGCGAAATGAGCAGTTCTTC. This chain uses TRBV12-3 or TRBV12-4 with TRBJ2-1; D may be TRBD1 or TRBD2 (5 bases each). The V and J ends lost 8 bases and 7 bases respectively, with 18 bases between them. This CDR3 has 14 residues.

This clonotype was recorded at least ten times. The CDR3 DNA reads TGTGCCAGCAGTAGCGAGAGTGAGCAGTTCTTC. Translation: CASSSESEQFF. The chain carries TRBV12-3 or TRBV12-4 and TRBJ2-1; D uncertain. The CDR3 sequence is 11 residues long. The ends were cut back, 5 bases at V and 9 bases at J, with 8 bases in the middle.

This clonotype was seen a handful of times. The chain is built from TRBV20-1 and TRBJ2-3; the D is unclear. The germline V gene has CDR1 DFQATT and CDR2 SNEGSKA (reference sequence). The CDR3 is made up of 13 amino acids. The germline V and J ends were trimmed by 0 bases and 2 bases, with 6 bases remaining between them. CDR3 bases: TGCAGTGCTAGAGAGGAAACCACAGATACGCAGTATTTT. Translation: CSAREETTDTQYF.

In this sample, this clonotype turned up a few times. The genes are TRBV29-1 and TRBJ2-5; D uncertain. The germline V gene encodes CDR1 SQVTM and CDR2 ANQGSEA. The CDR3 sequence is 13 residues long. Trimming removed 7 bases at V and 1 base at J, with 13 bases between. The CDR3 DNA reads as TGCAGCGGGGGATCCGGGTCCCAAGAGACCCAGTACTTC. It codes for CSGGSGSQETQYF.

This clonotype was counted many times. The chain couples TRBV7-8 to TRBJ1-2; 9 nucleotides line up with TRBD1. Germline V gene lookup returns CDR1 SGHVS and CDR2 FQNEAQ. V gave up 6 bases and J gave up 4 bases; unmatched junction bases: 6. The CDR3 consists of 14 residues. The CDR3 is CASRPTGGSYGYTF. CDR3 bases: TGTGCCAGCAGGCCCACAGGGGGCAGCTATGGCTACACCTTC. Using reference TRBV7-8 and TRBJ1-2 for the parts outside the CDR3, the full variable domain is GAGVSQSPRYKVAKRGQDVALRCDPISGHVSLFWYQQALGQGPEFLTYFQNEAQLDKSGLPSDRFFAERPEGSVSTLKIQRTQQEDSAVYLCASRPTGGSYGYTFGSGTRLTVV.

This clonotype was seen more than once but under ten times. The rearrangement uses TRBV6-1 and TRBJ1-5; the D is unclear. The CDR3 runs to 14 residues. V gave up 3 bases and J gave up 7 bases, with 13 bases separating them. Germline-derived CDR1 and CDR2 are MNHNS and SASEGT. The CDR3 sequence is CASSETRERQPQHF. DNA of the CDR3: TGTGCCAGCAGTGAGACGAGGGAACGCCAGCCCCAGCATTTT.

This clonotype was seen repeatedly, ten times or more. The chain carries TRBV20-1 and TRBJ1-2; no firm D call. CDR1 is DFQATT and CDR2 is SNEGSKA in the germline V gene (reference sequence). The CDR3 is 12 amino acids. Between the trimmed V and J ends, which lost 3 bases and 8 bases, there was a span of 13 bases. CDR3 loop: CSASRAAMGYTF. The CDR3 nucleotides read TGCAGTGCTAGTAGGGCAGCCATGGGCTACACCTTC.

This clonotype has a handful of counts. V usage is TRBV18 and J usage is TRBJ1-1; maybe TRBD1 (6 bases). Looked up from germline, CDR1 is KGHSH and CDR2 is LQKENI. The CDR3 sequence is 14 residues long. V was shortened by 3 bases and J by 3 bases, with 11 bases between the two germline ends. The DNA of the CDR3 is TGTGCCAGCTCACCCAGGGGTGGATACACTGAAGCTTTCTTT. Protein product: CASSPRGGYTEAFF.

This clonotype was detected only a few times. The chain employs TRBV7-6 and TRBJ2-7; D is uncertain. Per the germline V gene, CDR1 is SGHVS and CDR2 is FNYEAQ. CDR3 length: 15 residues. V lost 8 bases, J lost 2 bases, and 19 bases lay in between. The CDR3 loop is CASGSLGYGAYEQYF. In DNA form, the CDR3 reads TGTGCCAGCGGATCCCTGGGGTACGGAGCCTACGAGCAGTACTTC.

The chain couples TRBV10-1 to TRBJ2-1, with 7 bases identical to TRBD2. CDR3 length: 12 residues. From germline, CDR1 is WNHNN and CDR2 SYGVQD (reference sequence). Trimming took 2 bases from V and 12 from J; bases not matched to a gene: 4. The CDR3 DNA reads as TGCGCCAGCAGTGAGAGCGTAGCGGGGCAGTTCTTC. Encoded protein: CASSESVAGQFF.

This clonotype was seen more than once but under ten times. The chain combines TRBV3-1 with TRBJ2-2; D remains unclear. Germline lookup yields CDR1 LGHDT and CDR2 YNNKEL (reference sequence). Trimming removed 6 bases from V and 7 bases from J, with 9 bases in between. This CDR3 is 12 amino acids long. In DNA, the CDR3 is TGTGCCAGCAGTCGAGGTCGCGGGGAGCTGTTTTTT. Residues: CASSRGRGELFF.

V is TRBV20-1 and J is TRBJ1-5; D may be TRBD1 (6 bases). CDR1 and CDR2 (germline): DFQATT, SNEGSKA (reference sequence). V was clipped by 2 bases and J by 0 bases, with 11 bases between them. The CDR3 has 15 amino acids. The CDR3 loop reads CSARTGTLSNQPQHF. The CDR3 nucleotides are TGCAGTGCTAGAACCGGGACACTTAGCAATCAGCCCCAGCATTTT.

This clonotype was seen repeatedly, ten times or more. V usage is TRBV5-6 and J usage is TRBJ2-7, with 11 bases that match TRBD2. Germline assignment: CDR1 SGHDT and CDR2 YYEEEE. V gave up 0 bases and J gave up 3 bases; unmatched junction bases: 2. This CDR3 comprises 15 residues. Here the CDR3 reads CASSLELAGVYEQYF. Written as DNA, the CDR3 is TGTGCCAGCAGCTTGGAACTAGCGGGAGTCTACGAGCAGTACTTC.

V usage is TRBV20-1 and J usage is TRBJ1-5, with 7 bases lining up with TRBD1. The CDR3 contains 14 residues. Germline-derived CDR1 and CDR2 are DFQATT and SNEGSKA (reference sequence). V dropped 3 bases and J dropped 8; count of bases not matched to a gene: 10. CDR3 region: CSASHNRGWEPQHF. The CDR3 nucleotides are TGCAGTGCTAGTCATAACAGGGGATGGGAGCCCCAGCATTTT.

This clonotype occurred a few times. The CDR3 nucleotides read TGCGCCAGCAGCCAAGGGGGACAGGGCAAACAAATGGACTATGGCTACACCTTC. It encodes CASSQGGQGKQMDYGYTF. The J gene is TRBJ1-2, the V gene TRBV4-1; TRBD1 aligns across 9 bases. The V segment lost 1 base and the J segment 3 bases; nucleotides outside the gene matches: 12. The CDR3 consists of 18 residues. The germline V gene has CDR1 MGHRA and CDR2 YSYEKL.

This clonotype was observed a few times. The V and J genes are TRBV7-9 and TRBJ2-7; D remains ambiguous. Germline assignment: CDR1 SEHNR and CDR2 FQNEAQ (reference sequence). This CDR3 is built from 12 residues. V lost 4 bases, J lost 6 bases, and 10 bases lay in between. The CDR3 DNA reads as TGTGCCAGCAGCTCCCTGATGTCCGAGCAGTACTTC. This translates into CASSSLMSEQYF.

This clonotype was detected only a few times. The chain carries TRBV5-1 and TRBJ1-6, with D uncertain. Germline V gives CDR1 SGHRS, CDR2 YFSETQ. Deletions cut 9 bases from V and 10 bases from J, with 17 bases between. The CDR3 is made up of 13 amino acids. CDR3 sequence: CANTPGRRSPLHF. The CDR3 DNA sequence: TGCGCCAACACCCCAGGACGTAGATCACCCCTCCACTTT. Filled out from reference TRBV5-1 and TRBJ1-6, the complete variable domain reads KAGVTQTPRYLIKTRGQQVTLSCSPISGHRSVSWYQQTPGQGLQFLFEYFSETQRNKGNFPGRFSGRQFSNSRSEMNVSTLELGDSALYLCANTPGRRSPLHFGNGTRLTVT.